This entry features one T cell receptor beta chain sequence. As yet, its antigen is unknown. The data stem from a study of post-analysis software for immune sequencing data. The overall study: The patients showed relapsing-remitting, secondary progressive and progressive-relapsing multiple sclerosis courses.

Germline assignment: CDR1 LGHNA and CDR2 YSLEER. CDR3 length: 13 amino acids. The V and J ends lost 4 bases and 8 bases respectively, with 12 bases between them. Findings and limits, study-wide: Controls had lower frequencies than patients of four or five TRBV segments, which included TRBV5-6, TRBV5-1 and TRBV20-1.

Unique molecular identifiers were carried by the TCR beta cDNA libraries. MiXCR was run by TCRdb on the PCR reads, yielding one entry per CDR3 protein. Among 650,000 to 900,000 distinct CDR3 sequences listed, more than 45% were seen once. The chain carries TRBV4-3 and TRBJ2-1; D is undetermined. What was sequenced was blood. This sequence originates from a girl aged 5 to 17 with multiple sclerosis. Here the CDR3 DNA reads TGCGCCAGCAGCCGCGGAAGCGCCCATGAGCAGTTCTTC. As protein: CASSRGSAHEQFF.